The rows below give T cell receptor beta chains drawn from one sample of a study of shared clonotypes between healthy human individuals. Clones were read by immunoSEQ multiplex PCR, and TCRdb kept only the in-frame ones, dropping some. The repertoire holds millions of clones, with roughly 92% as singletons. The sequenced material came from naive CD4+ T cells sorted from blood. Receptors originate from a young man in good health. The CDR3 runs from the conserved cysteine through the conserved F or W.

J gene: TRBJ2-6
V gene: TRBV18
CDR3 protein: CASSPVVGGVGANVLTF

J gene: TRBJ2-1
V gene: TRBV2
CDR3 protein: CASSQQGVEFF

J gene: TRBJ1-1
V gene: TRBV21-1
CDR3 protein: CASTETEGFDTEAFF

J gene: TRBJ1-1
V gene: TRBV6-1
CDR3 protein: CASSASYRALTEAFF

J gene: TRBJ2-7
V gene: TRBV6-6
CDR3 protein: CASSSGGGPSYEQYF

J gene: TRBJ2-1
V gene: TRBV7-3
CDR3 protein: CASSQDRYNEQFF

J gene: TRBJ2-7
V gene: TRBV5-1
CDR3 protein: CASSTGIPDGHGAYEQYF

J gene: TRBJ1-1
V gene: TRBV15
CDR3 protein: CATSLGYGMGTEAFF

J gene: TRBJ1-1
V gene: TRBV19
CDR3 protein: CASSMGPRESTEAFF

J gene: TRBJ1-4
V gene: TRBV13
CDR3 protein: CASSSDIKVEKLFF

J gene: TRBJ2-3
V gene: TRBV6-6
CDR3 protein: CASSKVQGASTDTQYF

J gene: TRBJ2-1
V gene: TRBV2
CDR3 protein: CASTILAGVFNEQFF

J gene: TRBJ2-2
V gene: TRBV6-5
CDR3 protein: CASSHGENTGELFF

J gene: TRBJ2-2
V gene: TRBV5-4
CDR3 protein: CASSFPGLAGTNTGELFF

J gene: TRBJ2-3
V gene: TRBV14
CDR3 protein: CASSNRDIRSTDTQYF

J gene: TRBJ2-3
V gene: TRBV9
CDR3 protein: CASTVGAATDTQYF

J gene: TRBJ2-3
V gene: TRBV10-3
CDR3 protein: CAISEGSGGGWGTDTQYF

J gene: TRBJ1-1
V gene: TRBV6-5
CDR3 protein: CASSYSEGNTEAFF

J gene: TRBJ1-5
V gene: TRBV19
CDR3 protein: CASSGQAGQPQHF

J gene: TRBJ2-7
V gene: TRBV5-1
CDR3 protein: CASSFTGIEQYF

J gene: TRBJ2-7
V gene: TRBV19
CDR3 protein: CASSGAGLLEQYF

J gene: TRBJ2-1
V gene: TRBV6-6
CDR3 protein: CASSYGYEQFF

J gene: TRBJ1-1
V gene: TRBV21-1
CDR3 protein: CASSKKGAWGYTEAFF

J gene: TRBJ1-1
V gene: TRBV2
CDR3 protein: CASLRGILNTEAFF

J gene: TRBJ2-7
V gene: TRBV28
CDR3 protein: CASSLPGQEFQQYF

J gene: TRBJ2-6
V gene: TRBV2
CDR3 protein: CASSSPTGANVLTF

J gene: TRBJ2-1
V gene: TRBV7-6
CDR3 protein: CASSSGGPSYNEQFF

J gene: TRBJ1-3
V gene: TRBV7-3
CDR3 protein: CASSLSSGNTIYF

J gene: TRBJ2-2
V gene: TRBV6-5
CDR3 protein: CASRRGDPLGELFF

J gene: TRBJ2-7
V gene: TRBV4-1
CDR3 protein: CASRGLAGGREQYF

J gene: TRBJ2-5
V gene: TRBV7-4
CDR3 protein: CASSTYSGSEQETQYF

J gene: TRBJ1-2
V gene: TRBV15
CDR3 protein: CATSRDPGAYGYTF

J gene: TRBJ1-2
V gene: TRBV29-1
CDR3 protein: CSALVQGNYGYTF

J gene: TRBJ2-7
V gene: TRBV10-1
CDR3 protein: CASSSLTSPYEQYF

J gene: TRBJ1-5
V gene: TRBV7-6
CDR3 protein: CASSWTGGDSNQPQHF

J gene: TRBJ1-1
V gene: TRBV10-2
CDR3 protein: CASSESPGAEAFF

J gene: TRBJ1-5
V gene: TRBV7-2
CDR3 protein: CASSGQGYSNQPQHF

J gene: TRBJ1-2
V gene: TRBV2
CDR3 protein: CASSLNQGRYGYTF

J gene: TRBJ2-1
V gene: TRBV18
CDR3 protein: CASSPTEGSSYNEQFF

J gene: TRBJ2-2
V gene: TRBV13
CDR3 protein: CASSLNSKNTGELFF

J gene: TRBJ1-3
V gene: TRBV30
CDR3 protein: CAWRTDSGNTIYF

J gene: TRBJ1-5
V gene: TRBV4-1
CDR3 protein: CASSPQAGGSNQPQHF

J gene: TRBJ1-3
V gene: TRBV2
CDR3 protein: CASRPGRSGNTIYF

J gene: TRBJ2-5
V gene: TRBV9
CDR3 protein: CASSVSPQGYGETQYF

J gene: TRBJ1-5
V gene: TRBV5-1
CDR3 protein: CASSLTGPSNQPQHF

J gene: TRBJ1-5
V gene: TRBV27
CDR3 protein: CASKAGTSTNQPQHF

J gene: TRBJ1-3
V gene: TRBV28
CDR3 protein: CASTVGGSGNTIYF

J gene: TRBJ1-2
V gene: TRBV27
CDR3 protein: CASRSRGGSHYGYTF

J gene: TRBJ2-5
V gene: TRBV19
CDR3 protein: CASSIETGLVTQYF

J gene: TRBJ1-1
V gene: TRBV30
CDR3 protein: CAWNGQGKTEAFF

J gene: TRBJ2-2
V gene: TRBV27
CDR3 protein: CASSLLAITLNTGELFF

J gene: TRBJ2-5
V gene: TRBV7-2
CDR3 protein: CASSLGSGIGGRRETQYF

J gene: TRBJ1-5
V gene: TRBV29-1
CDR3 protein: CSVEEKGKNQPQHF

J gene: TRBJ1-3
V gene: TRBV7-9
CDR3 protein: CASSLASWGYGNTIYF

J gene: TRBJ1-2
V gene: TRBV7-8
CDR3 protein: CASSRGQGNYGYTF